Listed here is a single TCR beta chain. The antigen remains unidentified. In TCRdb, the 5' RACE reads were re-called with MiXCR into one record per CDR3 protein. The sample lists under 150,000 distinct CDR3 sequences, roughly 15% occurring once. These data originate in a study of T-cell memory formation after mild COVID-19. Findings of the study overall: CD4+ contracting clones were mainly CM and EM; CD8+ ones, EMRA. Clones that contracted from day 15 to 85 had balanced CD4/CD8; later expanders were CD4+ biased.

Germline V gene lookup returns CDR1 LGHNA and CDR2 YSLEER. This CDR3 has 12 residues. Trimming removed 5 bases from V and 14 bases from J, with 15 bases in between. Sequenced: PBMCs or a T cell subset sorted from them (not recorded which). This sequence joins TRBV4-3 and TRBJ2-2; perhaps D is TRBD1 or TRBD2 (5 bases each). The receptor was isolated from an adult woman who had mild COVID-19 (a few samples of this study predate the infection). Cell type and time point are not known. The DNA of the CDR3 is TGCGCCAGCAGCTTCCAGGATGGGGGTCTGTTTTTT. Residues: CASSFQDGGLFF.